One and the same sample provided the 24 T cell receptor beta chains below, sequenced in a study of blood T cell repertoires in COVID-19 (TCRdb year 2020). To prepare the library, the immunoSEQ multiplex PCR assay was applied. This is the immuneACCESS table as TCRdb keeps it, with only in-frame sequences that have V and J called. A part of the clones is gone; compared with another copy, unresolved V genes explain less than half, and the rest is unexplained. This sample gives about 270,000 clones in total; approximately 81% of them show up just once. The leading ten clones occupy approximately 3.1% of the sample. Sample: peripheral blood. The source of these receptors is a woman aged 18-35 years with acute or convalescent COVID-19.

V usage is TRBV28 and J usage is TRBJ2-3, with 9 bases fitting TRBD2. Germline lookup yields CDR1 MDHEN and CDR2 SYDVKM. V lost 6 bases, J lost 2 bases, and 12 bases stayed unmatched. The CDR3 has 17 residues. The CDR3 coding sequence is TGTGCCAGCAGCCCCACCCCTCTAGCGGGATACACAGATACGCAGTATTTT. It codes for CASSPTPLAGYTDTQYF.

The chain carries TRBV19 and TRBJ2-1; 9 nucleotides align to TRBD2. This CDR3 contains 15 residues. Losses at the gene ends were 3 bases for V and 7 bases for J; bases not matched to a gene: 7. Germline V gene sequence: CDR1 LNHDA, CDR2 SQIVND (reference sequence). CDR3 sequence (DNA): TGTGCCAGTAGTATTGGCGGGAGGGCCATAAATGAGCAGTTCTTC. Protein: CASSIGGRAINEQFF. The full variable domain, completed using reference TRBV19 and TRBJ2-1, is DGGITQSPKYLFRKEGQNVTLSCEQNLNHDAMYWYRQDPGQGLRLIYYSQIVNDFQKGDIAEGYSVSREKKESFPLTVTSAQKNPTAFYLCASSIGGRAINEQFFGPGTRLTVL.

As to this clone: An end of the junction does not agree with germline; a read error may underlie this. This chain connects TRBV7-7 to TRBJ2-5, with 7 nucleotides matching TRBD2. Looked up from germline, CDR1 is SSHAT and CDR2 is FNYEAQ (reference sequence). CDR3 length equals 15 residues. CDR3 in DNA: TGTGCTAGCAGCTTTTTGGGGGGGATTAGGGAGACCCAGTACTTC. Translated, it gives CASSFLGGIRETQYF.

This sequence joins TRBV7-9 and TRBJ2-7; D not certain. Germline V gives CDR1 SEHNR, CDR2 FQNEAQ (reference sequence). The CDR3 covers 15 residues. Trimming took off 1 base at V and 0 bases at J, with 10 bases between the two ends. CDR3 in amino acids: CASSLDQWSSYEQYF. The CDR3 region has the DNA TGTGCCAGCAGCTTAGATCAGTGGTCCTCCTACGAGCAGTACTTC. The whole variable domain, filled in from reference TRBV7-9 and TRBJ2-7, reads DTGVSQNPRHKITKRGQNVTFRCDPISEHNRLYWYRQTLGQGPEFLTYFQNEAQLEKSRLLSDRFSAERPKGSFSTLEIQRTEQGDSAMYLCASSLDQWSSYEQYFGPGTRLTVT.

This clone was counted a single time. The CDR3 DNA follows: TGTGCCAGCAGTTCTAGAAACAATGAGCAGTTCTTC. Its translation is CASSSRNNEQFF. The chain recombines TRBV6-6 with TRBJ2-1; no definite D call. Germline-derived CDR1 and CDR2 are MNHNY and SVGAGI (reference sequence). V dropped 4 bases and J dropped 5 bases, with 6 bases sitting between them. The CDR3 totals 12 residues.

The chain has TRBV7-9 and TRBJ2-1; D ambiguous. V lost 6 bases and J 7 bases, leaving 7 bases between the germline ends. Germline CDR1 is SEHNR and CDR2 is FQNEAQ (reference sequence). This CDR3 spans 11 amino acids. The CDR3 spells CASSLENEQFF. CDR3 DNA: TGTGCCAGCAGTCTGGAGAATGAGCAGTTCTTC. Together with reference TRBV7-9 and TRBJ2-1, the CDR3 gives the full variable domain: DTGVSQNPRHKITKRGQNVTFRCDPISEHNRLYWYRQTLGQGPEFLTYFQNEAQLEKSRLLSDRFSAERPKGSFSTLEIQRTEQGDSAMYLCASSLENEQFFGPGTRLTVL.

As for this clone: The sample holds other DNA sequences that translate to the same CDR3. This sequence joins TRBV18 and TRBJ1-2; TRBD1 agrees at 7 bases. V was clipped by 1 base and J by 4 bases; unmatched bases: 0. The CDR3 covers 13 residues. CDR1 is KGHSH, CDR2 LQKENI, per germline. DNA of the CDR3: TGTGCCAGCTCACCACGGGACAGCTATGGCTACACCTTC. Amino acids: CASSPRDSYGYTF. The full variable domain, its missing parts supplied by reference TRBV18 and TRBJ1-2, is NAGVMQNPRHLVRRRGQEARLRCSPMKGHSHVYWYRQLPEEGLKFMVYLQKENIIDESGMPKERFSAEFPKEGPSILRIQQVVRGDSAAYFCASSPRDSYGYTFGSGTRLTVV.

This clone was detected a few times. The chain employs TRBV9 and TRBJ2-1, with D unresolved. V was shortened by 3 bases and J by 0 bases, with 10 bases between the two germline ends. Germline V gene lookup returns CDR1 SGDLS and CDR2 YYNGEE. The CDR3 consists of 15 residues. The CDR3 here is CASSDRPSSYNEQFF. CDR3 in DNA: TGTGCCAGCAGCGACAGACCGAGCTCCTACAATGAGCAGTTCTTC. The full variable domain, its missing parts supplied by reference TRBV9 and TRBJ2-1, is DSGVTQTPKHLITATGQRVTLRCSPRSGDLSVYWYQQSLDQGLQFLIQYYNGEERAKGNILERFSAQQFPDLHSELNLSSLELGDSALYFCASSDRPSSYNEQFFGPGTRLTVL.

This rearrangement joins TRBV6-5 to TRBJ2-5, with D tentatively TRBD1 (6 bases). Germline CDR1 and CDR2: MNHEY and SVGAGI. V was clipped by 5 bases and J by 7 bases, with 20 bases between them. The CDR3 contains 15 residues. The CDR3 DNA follows: TGTGCCAGCAGTAAGAGTTTACAGGGTATAGGGACCCAGTACTTC. Encoded protein: CASSKSLQGIGTQYF.

This clone has just a few counts. J is TRBJ2-1 and V is TRBV6-2 or TRBV6-3; possibly TRBD2 for D (6 bases). Trimming left V 0 bases short and J 5 bases short, with 8 bases between. The germline CDR1 and CDR2 sequences are MNHEY and SVGEGT. This CDR3 spans 14 amino acids. The CDR3 sequence is CASSYSDYHNEQFF. The CDR3 DNA follows: TGTGCCAGCAGTTACTCGGACTATCACAATGAGCAGTTCTTC.

The chain recombines TRBV28 with TRBJ1-6, with D unresolved. V shed 3 bases and J shed 4 bases, with 7 bases lying between them. Germline CDR1 reads MDHEN; CDR2 reads SYDVKM. This CDR3 contains 14 residues. The CDR3 here is CASSFSQYNSPLHF. CDR3 coding DNA: TGTGCCAGCAGTTTCTCCCAGTATAATTCACCCCTCCACTTT.

CDR3 loop: CAWSSIRTSGRGSYNEQFF. The CDR3 nucleotides are TGTGCCTGGAGTTCCATTCGGACTAGCGGGAGGGGCTCCTACAATGAGCAGTTCTTC. The rearrangement links TRBV30 to TRBJ2-1; 15 nucleotides align to TRBD2. The CDR3 covers 19 residues. The ends lost 2 bases at V and 0 bases at J; junction bases unmatched: 8. Per germline, CDR1 GTSNPN and CDR2 SVGIG (reference sequence). Complete variable domain (other parts from reference TRBV30 and TRBJ2-1): SQTIHQWPATLVQPVGSPLSLECTVEGTSNPNLYWYRQAAGRGLQLLFYSVGIGQISSEVPQNLSASRPQDRQFILSSKKLLLSDSGFYLCAWSSIRTSGRGSYNEQFFGPGTRLTVL.

This clone showed up just a few times. The J gene is TRBJ1-3, the V gene TRBV7-6, with 8 bases fitting TRBD1. With 2 bases clipped from V and 3 bases from J, the junction kept 15 bases outside the gene matches. This CDR3 has 19 residues. Germline lookup yields CDR1 SGHVS and CDR2 FNYEAQ. CDR3 coding DNA: TGTGCCAGCAGCTTAAGGTCCTCGAACGACAGGGGCGTTGGAAACACCATATATTTT. Translation: CASSLRSSNDRGVGNTIYF. Complete variable domain (other parts from reference TRBV7-6 and TRBJ1-3): GAGVSQSPRYKVTKRGQDVALRCDPISGHVSLYWYRQALGQGPEFLTYFNYEAQQDKSGLPNDRFSAERPEGSISTLTIQRTEQRDSAMYRCASSLRSSNDRGVGNTIYFGEGSWLTVV.

The rearrangement uses TRBV28 and TRBJ1-6, with D possibly TRBD1 on 5 matching bases. Trimming left V 7 bases short and J 2 bases short, with 18 bases between. Germline CDR1 reads MDHEN; CDR2 reads SYDVKM. CDR3 length: 17 residues. The CDR3 sequence: CASTTTQGYAYNSPLHF. In DNA, the CDR3 is TGTGCCAGCACCACAACTCAGGGTTATGCCTATAATTCACCCCTCCACTTT.

V and J are TRBV19 and TRBJ2-1; D gene uncertain. The CDR3 spans 17 residues. Per germline, CDR1 LNHDA and CDR2 SQIVND (reference sequence). V lost 3 bases, J lost 8 bases, and 23 bases lay in between. The CDR3 protein is CASSIDPYVRNRDEQFF. The CDR3 DNA sequence: TGTGCCAGTAGTATCGACCCCTACGTCCGAAATCGGGATGAGCAGTTCTTC.

This clone was detected once. The chain uses TRBV28 and TRBJ2-2; 11 bases fit TRBD2. The germline V gene encodes CDR1 MDHEN and CDR2 SYDVKM. This CDR3 spans 15 amino acids. V was clipped by 4 bases and J by 5 bases; unmatched bases: 3. The CDR3 here is CASSWGLAVTGELFF. CDR3 bases: TGTGCCAGCAGTTGGGGACTAGCGGTAACCGGGGAGCTGTTTTTT. Based on the CDR3 plus reference TRBV28 and TRBJ2-2, the full variable domain is DVKVTQSSRYLVKRTGEKVFLECVQDMDHENMFWYRQDPGLGLRLIYFSYDVKMKEKGDIPEGYSVSREKKERFSLILESASTNQTSMYLCASSWGLAVTGELFFGEGSRLTVL.

This chain links TRBV25-1 with TRBJ1-1; the D is unclear. Per germline, CDR1 MGHDK and CDR2 SYGVNS. The CDR3 has 16 residues. V lost 1 base to trimming and J lost 0 bases, with 12 bases between them. The CDR3 protein is CASSESRRGMNTEAFF. CDR3 DNA: TGTGCCAGCAGTGAATCCCGTCGCGGAATGAACACTGAAGCTTTCTTT.

This clone was seen only a few times. V gene TRBV5-8 combines with J gene TRBJ2-7, with TRBD2 matching 7 bases. CDR3 length: 17 amino acids. Losses at the gene ends were 9 bases for V and 0 bases for J; bases not matched to a gene: 18. Per the germline V gene, CDR1 is SGHTS and CDR2 is YDEGEE. CDR3 amino acids: CATGEPASGLLSYEQYF. In DNA form, the CDR3 reads TGTGCCACCGGAGAACCGGCTAGCGGACTACTCTCCTACGAGCAGTACTTC.

Note on this clone: This specimen includes other DNA sequences encoding the same CDR3. The J gene is TRBJ2-2, the V gene TRBV7-9; 8 bases agree with TRBD1. Trimming at V came to 5 bases and at J to 8 bases, leaving 4 bases not matched to a gene. The CDR3 has 13 residues. Germline CDR1 reads SEHNR; CDR2 reads FQNEAQ (reference sequence). The CDR3 nucleotides read TGTGCCAGCAGCCCAGGGGGCTCTGGGGAGCTGTTTTTT. Its protein is CASSPGGSGELFF.

This clone was counted a single time. This rearrangement joins TRBV7-9 to TRBJ1-2; tentatively, D is TRBD1 (6 bases). CDR1 is SEHNR, CDR2 FQNEAQ, per germline (reference sequence). V was trimmed by 4 bases and J by 4 bases, leaving 13 bases between them. The CDR3 runs 14 residues. The CDR3 coding sequence is TGTGCCAGCAGCTATACAGGGCCCGTCTATGGCTACACCTTC. It yields the protein CASSYTGPVYGYTF.

The J gene is TRBJ2-7, the V gene TRBV18; 12 bases map to TRBD1. Losses at the gene ends were 6 bases for V and 5 bases for J; bases not matched to a gene: 11. CDR3 length: 16 amino acids. CDR1 is KGHSH and CDR2 is LQKENI in the germline V gene. Here the CDR3 reads CASSPSWGTGGHEQYF. The CDR3 DNA sequence: TGTGCCAGCTCTCCTTCCTGGGGGACAGGGGGCCACGAGCAGTACTTC.

The chain links TRBV19 to TRBJ2-7; 11 bases line up with TRBD2. The CDR3 runs 15 residues. The junction had 9 bases not matched to a gene; V was cut back by 4 bases and J by 7 bases. Germline V gene sequence: CDR1 LNHDA, CDR2 SQIVND (reference sequence). CDR3 in amino acids: CASSTELAGVGEQYF. CDR3 nucleotides: TGTGCCAGTAGTACAGAACTAGCGGGAGTCGGTGAGCAGTACTTC. The entire variable domain, with the rest obtained from reference TRBV19 and TRBJ2-7, is as follows: DGGITQSPKYLFRKEGQNVTLSCEQNLNHDAMYWYRQDPGQGLRLIYYSQIVNDFQKGDIAEGYSVSREKKESFPLTVTSAQKNPTAFYLCASSTELAGVGEQYFGPGTRLTVT.

The chain joins TRBV19 to TRBJ2-1; weak D call: TRBD2 (7 bases). CDR1 is LNHDA, CDR2 SQIVND, per germline (reference sequence). V shed 1 base and J shed 2 bases, with 9 bases lying between them. The CDR3 is 15 amino acids. The CDR3: CASSIAGGTYNEQFF. CDR3 in DNA: TGTGCCAGTAGTATAGCGGGGGGCACCTACAATGAGCAGTTCTTC.

The chain carries TRBV27 and TRBJ1-2; 7 positions agree with TRBD1. The germline V gene has CDR1 MNHEY and CDR2 SMNVEV (reference sequence). V was pared by 7 bases and J by 6 bases, with 14 bases of the junction left unmatched. This CDR3 spans 15 amino acids. CDR3 region: CASTWDAGGRDGYTF. The CDR3 DNA follows: TGTGCCAGCACATGGGACGCAGGGGGACGCGATGGCTACACCTTC.